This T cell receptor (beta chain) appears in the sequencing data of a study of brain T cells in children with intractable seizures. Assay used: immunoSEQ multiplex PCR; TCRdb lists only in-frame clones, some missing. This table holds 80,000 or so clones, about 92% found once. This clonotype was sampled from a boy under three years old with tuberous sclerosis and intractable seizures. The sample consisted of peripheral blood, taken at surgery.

DNA of the CDR3: TGTGCCAGCACTATGACAGGGTCGAACACCGGGGAGCTGTTTTTT. Translating gives CASTMTGSNTGELFF. V gene TRBV2 combines with J gene TRBJ2-2; TRBD1 matches 7 bases. CDR1 and CDR2 from the germline V gene are SNHLY and FYNNEI. Losses at the gene ends were 7 bases for V and 0 bases for J; bases not matched to a gene: 5. CDR3 size: 15 residues.